Listed below are T cell receptor beta chains from one sample, sequenced in a study of spatial heterogeneity in lung cancer. From the 5' RACE reads, TCRdb called clonotypes with MiXCR, one entry per CDR3 protein. This table holds about 18,000 distinct CDR3 sequences, approximately 18% found once. Sequenced material: PBMCs, taken at surgery. The receptor source for this set is a male donor with early-stage non-small cell lung cancer. Both conserved end residues are part of each CDR3. A D gene is named only where the DNA matches it firmly. The size field is filled for only some rows; it gives once, few, many or a size class.

CDR3 DNA: TGTGCCAGCAGCGTAGAACTGGGGGGCGTTAATGAGCAGTTCTTC
CDR3 protein: CASSVELGGVNEQFF
D gene: NA
V gene: TRBV9
J gene: TRBJ2-1
clone size: few

CDR3 DNA: TGTGCCAGCAGAGAACAGGGGTGGGGGGCCAACGTCCTGACTTTC
CDR3 protein: CASREQGWGANVLTF
D gene: TRBD1
V gene: TRBV27
J gene: TRBJ2-6
clone size: NA

CDR3 DNA: TGTGCCAGCAGTTTTGGGGGCGGGGAGCTGTTTTTT
CDR3 protein: CASSFGGGELFF
D gene: NA
V gene: TRBV12-3/TRBV12-4
J gene: TRBJ2-2
clone size: NA

CDR3 DNA: TGTGCCAGCAGTGAACGAGCCCCCGGGACAGGGGGCTACGAGCAGTACTTC
CDR3 protein: CASSERAPGTGGYEQYF
D gene: TRBD1
V gene: TRBV6-1
J gene: TRBJ2-7
clone size: once

CDR3 DNA: TGTGCCAGCAGCTTAGGGGGGGACAGTCTTTACGAGCAGTACTTC
CDR3 protein: CASSLGGDSLYEQYF
D gene: NA
V gene: TRBV7-2
J gene: TRBJ2-7
clone size: medium-sized

CDR3 DNA: TGTGCCATGCCGGGACTAGCGGAACAAGAGACCCAGTACTTC
CDR3 protein: CAMPGLAEQETQYF
D gene: TRBD2
V gene: TRBV10-3
J gene: TRBJ2-5
clone size: NA

CDR3 DNA: TGTGCCAGCAGCGAAGAGCGGGGGGCCTACAATGAGCAGTTCTTC
CDR3 protein: CASSEERGAYNEQFF
D gene: TRBD2
V gene: TRBV9
J gene: TRBJ2-1
clone size: NA

CDR3 DNA: TGTGCCAGCAGCCTAGCGGGGGGAGCAGATACGCAGTATTTT
CDR3 protein: CASSLAGGADTQYF
D gene: TRBD2
V gene: TRBV5-4
J gene: TRBJ2-3
clone size: NA

CDR3 DNA: TGTGCCAGCAGTTGGGACGGGGGGGGCACAGATACGCAGTATTTT
CDR3 protein: CASSWDGGGTDTQYF
D gene: TRBD2
V gene: TRBV6-6
J gene: TRBJ2-3
clone size: NA

CDR3 DNA: TGTGCCAGCAGTTACTCGAACAGGGGAGCGCAGTTCTTC
CDR3 protein: CASSYSNRGAQFF
D gene: TRBD1
V gene: TRBV6-5
J gene: TRBJ2-1
clone size: NA

CDR3 DNA: TGTGCCAGCACCTTAGCCTCGGGAGTTAATCAGCCCCAGCATTTT
CDR3 protein: CASTLASGVNQPQHF
D gene: NA
V gene: TRBV6-1
J gene: TRBJ1-5
clone size: few

CDR3 DNA: TGTGCCAGCAGCCCCTTAGCGGGGGGTAGATACGAGCAGTACTTC
CDR3 protein: CASSPLAGGRYEQYF
D gene: TRBD2
V gene: TRBV7-2
J gene: TRBJ2-7
clone size: NA

CDR3 DNA: TGCAGTGCTAGATCCCCCTGGGGAGAAGGGAACACTGAAGCTTTCTTT
CDR3 protein: CSARSPWGEGNTEAFF
D gene: NA
V gene: TRBV20-1
J gene: TRBJ1-1
clone size: few

CDR3 DNA: TGTGCCAGCAGCCTCAAAATCCTCCAGAAAGAAAAACTGTTTTTT
CDR3 protein: CASSLKILQKEKLFF
D gene: NA
V gene: TRBV7-9
J gene: TRBJ1-4
clone size: many

CDR3 DNA: TGCAGTGGGGGACAGGGGATCTACGAGCAGTACTTC
CDR3 protein: CSGGQGIYEQYF
D gene: TRBD1
V gene: TRBV20-1
J gene: TRBJ2-7
clone size: NA

CDR3 DNA: TGCAGTGCTAGAGATGTATCTAGCGGGGCCTACGAGCAGTACTTC
CDR3 protein: CSARDVSSGAYEQYF
D gene: TRBD2
V gene: TRBV20-1
J gene: TRBJ2-7
clone size: few

CDR3 DNA: TGTGCCAGCAGCTTAGATTCGAGCTCCTACAATGAGCAGTTCTTC
CDR3 protein: CASSLDSSSYNEQFF
D gene: NA
V gene: TRBV11-2
J gene: TRBJ2-1
clone size: NA

CDR3 DNA: TGCGCCAGCAGTCAATCGAAGGGACAGGGGGCCTACGAGCAGTACTTC
CDR3 protein: CASSQSKGQGAYEQYF
D gene: TRBD1
V gene: TRBV23-1
J gene: TRBJ2-7
clone size: few

CDR3 DNA: TGCAGTGCTCCCTGGGGCTCGAACACTGAAGCTTTCTTT
CDR3 protein: CSAPWGSNTEAFF
D gene: NA
V gene: TRBV20-1
J gene: TRBJ1-1
clone size: many

CDR3 DNA: TGTGCCTGGAGTGTGCGGGTTGGGGCCAACGTCCTGACTTTC
CDR3 protein: CAWSVRVGANVLTF
D gene: NA
V gene: TRBV30
J gene: TRBJ2-6
clone size: many

CDR3 DNA: TGCAGTGCTAGAGACCCAATAGCCGGGACTTCAGTCATACGCTACGAGCAGTACTTC
CDR3 protein: CSARDPIAGTSVIRYEQYF
D gene: NA
V gene: TRBV20-1
J gene: TRBJ2-7
clone size: few

CDR3 DNA: TGTGCCAGTAGTACCCCGGGACAGGGACCAATGAACACTGAAGCTTTCTTT
CDR3 protein: CASSTPGQGPMNTEAFF
D gene: TRBD1
V gene: TRBV19
J gene: TRBJ1-1
clone size: medium-sized

CDR3 DNA: TGTGCCAGTAGTCCAAGGCAGGGATTCTCCCACAATGAGCAGTTCTTC
CDR3 protein: CASSPRQGFSHNEQFF
D gene: NA
V gene: TRBV19
J gene: TRBJ2-1
clone size: NA

CDR3 DNA: TGCAGTGCTAGAGATGTACTAGCCCGGGGGACCCAGTACTTC
CDR3 protein: CSARDVLARGTQYF
D gene: NA
V gene: TRBV20-1
J gene: TRBJ2-5
clone size: NA

CDR3 DNA: TGTGCCAGCAGCCGGGGATATGACGGGGAGCTGTTTTTT
CDR3 protein: CASSRGYDGELFF
D gene: NA
V gene: TRBV11-2
J gene: TRBJ2-2
clone size: NA

CDR3 DNA: TGTGCCAGTAGCGGGACAGGGGGCAATCAGCCCCAGCATTTT
CDR3 protein: CASSGTGGNQPQHF
D gene: TRBD1
V gene: TRBV19
J gene: TRBJ1-5
clone size: few

CDR3 DNA: TGTGCCAGCAGGAAGGGGGAGAACACTGAAGCTTTCTTT
CDR3 protein: CASRKGENTEAFF
D gene: NA
V gene: TRBV7-3
J gene: TRBJ1-1
clone size: NA

CDR3 DNA: TGTGCCATCAGTGATGAACGGGGGGATACGCAGTATTTT
CDR3 protein: CAISDERGDTQYF
D gene: NA
V gene: TRBV10-3
J gene: TRBJ2-3
clone size: NA

CDR3 DNA: TGTGCCAGCAGCCGGGTTGATCCTAGGGAGCAGTACTTC
CDR3 protein: CASSRVDPREQYF
D gene: NA
V gene: TRBV27
J gene: TRBJ2-7
clone size: many

CDR3 DNA: TGCAGCGTTCGAGGACGGGTGAACACTGAAGCTTTCTTT
CDR3 protein: CSVRGRVNTEAFF
D gene: NA
V gene: TRBV29-1
J gene: TRBJ1-1
clone size: many

CDR3 DNA: TGTGCCTGGAGTGTTGAATACGGAACCCAAGGGTCTGAAAACACCATATATTTT
CDR3 protein: CAWSVEYGTQGSENTIYF
D gene: NA
V gene: TRBV30
J gene: TRBJ1-3
clone size: NA

CDR3 DNA: TGTGCCAGCAGCTTACAGGGGTCGAACACTGAAGCTTTCTTT
CDR3 protein: CASSLQGSNTEAFF
D gene: NA
V gene: TRBV7-9
J gene: TRBJ1-1
clone size: many

CDR3 DNA: TGCAGCGTTTGGGGGGGCGGGGGAGCTTTCTTT
CDR3 protein: CSVWGGGGAFF
D gene: NA
V gene: TRBV29-1
J gene: TRBJ1-1
clone size: few

CDR3 DNA: TGCGCCAGCAGCTTCGCTAGCGGGGGCAACACCGGGGAGCTGTTTTTT
CDR3 protein: CASSFASGGNTGELFF
D gene: TRBD2
V gene: TRBV5-1
J gene: TRBJ2-2
clone size: NA

CDR3 DNA: TGTGCCAGTCGCGGGAGCAATCAGCCCCAGCATTTT
CDR3 protein: CASRGSNQPQHF
D gene: NA
V gene: TRBV19
J gene: TRBJ1-5
clone size: few

CDR3 DNA: TGCGCCAGCAGCTCCCAGGGACTAGCGGGGGCCTCCTACGAGCAGTACTTC
CDR3 protein: CASSSQGLAGASYEQYF
D gene: TRBD2
V gene: TRBV5-1
J gene: TRBJ2-7
clone size: many

CDR3 DNA: TGTGCCTGCAGCGAAACGGTCCTCAATCAGCCCCAGCATTTT
CDR3 protein: CACSETVLNQPQHF
D gene: NA
V gene: TRBV7-2
J gene: TRBJ1-5
clone size: NA

CDR3 DNA: TGTGCCAGCAGCCCCGAAACGGGCTATGGCTACACCTTC
CDR3 protein: CASSPETGYGYTF
D gene: NA
V gene: TRBV5-4
J gene: TRBJ1-2
clone size: NA

CDR3 DNA: TGTGCCAGCAGCCAAGAACTGCGTGAAGCGCGCACAGATACGCAGTATTTT
CDR3 protein: CASSQELREARTDTQYF
D gene: NA
V gene: TRBV4-2
J gene: TRBJ2-3
clone size: NA

CDR3 DNA: TGCAGCGTTGAGAGTTTGGGGGAGCAGTACTTC
CDR3 protein: CSVESLGEQYF
D gene: NA
V gene: TRBV29-1
J gene: TRBJ2-7
clone size: NA

CDR3 DNA: TGTGCCAGCTCACCAGAGTGGGGCACTGAAGCTTTCTTT
CDR3 protein: CASSPEWGTEAFF
D gene: NA
V gene: TRBV18
J gene: TRBJ1-1
clone size: few

CDR3 DNA: TGTGCCAGCAGCCCCGATCCCAAAGATACGCAGTATTTT
CDR3 protein: CASSPDPKDTQYF
D gene: NA
V gene: TRBV7-9
J gene: TRBJ2-3
clone size: many

CDR3 DNA: TGTGCCAGCAGCCAAGAAACGGGACAGGGGGCGTACGAGCAGTACTTC
CDR3 protein: CASSQETGQGAYEQYF
D gene: TRBD1
V gene: TRBV3-1
J gene: TRBJ2-7
clone size: few

CDR3 DNA: TGTGCCAGCGGCTCTGACATGGAGGGATACACCATATATTTT
CDR3 protein: CASGSDMEGYTIYF
D gene: NA
V gene: TRBV11-2
J gene: TRBJ1-3
clone size: NA

CDR3 DNA: TGCAGCGCCCACACAGGCCACCAAGAGACCCAGTACTTC
CDR3 protein: CSAHTGHQETQYF
D gene: NA
V gene: TRBV29-1
J gene: TRBJ2-5
clone size: many